Sequencing of this TCR beta chain was carried out in a study of T-cell memory formation after mild COVID-19. Background on the study: Largely, TCR clusters stayed within a single donor.

From the 5' RACE reads, TCRdb called clonotypes with MiXCR, one entry per CDR3 protein. This table has about 440,000 distinct CDR3 sequences, over 15% appearing once. The clonotype was recovered from an adult woman who had mild COVID-19 (a few samples of this study predate the infection). Cell type and time point are not known. Sequenced input: PBMCs or a T cell subset sorted from them (not recorded which).

CDR3 nucleotide sequence: TGTGCCAGCAGGCTGGACAGGTCCTACGAGCAGTACTTC. Amino acids: CASRLDRSYEQYF. The chain is built from TRBV2 and TRBJ2-7, with 7 bases fitting TRBD1. Germline CDR1 SNHLY, CDR2 FYNNEI. The V and J ends lost 6 bases and 1 base, in that order; junction bases with no gene match: 3. This CDR3 region has 13 residues. Looking up the rest from reference TRBV2 and TRBJ2-7 gives the full variable domain: EPEVTQTPSHQVTQMGQEVILRCVPISNHLYFYWYRQILGQKVEFLVSFYNNEISEKSEIFDDQFSVERPDGSNFTLKIRSTKLEDSAMYFCASRLDRSYEQYFGPGTRLTVT.